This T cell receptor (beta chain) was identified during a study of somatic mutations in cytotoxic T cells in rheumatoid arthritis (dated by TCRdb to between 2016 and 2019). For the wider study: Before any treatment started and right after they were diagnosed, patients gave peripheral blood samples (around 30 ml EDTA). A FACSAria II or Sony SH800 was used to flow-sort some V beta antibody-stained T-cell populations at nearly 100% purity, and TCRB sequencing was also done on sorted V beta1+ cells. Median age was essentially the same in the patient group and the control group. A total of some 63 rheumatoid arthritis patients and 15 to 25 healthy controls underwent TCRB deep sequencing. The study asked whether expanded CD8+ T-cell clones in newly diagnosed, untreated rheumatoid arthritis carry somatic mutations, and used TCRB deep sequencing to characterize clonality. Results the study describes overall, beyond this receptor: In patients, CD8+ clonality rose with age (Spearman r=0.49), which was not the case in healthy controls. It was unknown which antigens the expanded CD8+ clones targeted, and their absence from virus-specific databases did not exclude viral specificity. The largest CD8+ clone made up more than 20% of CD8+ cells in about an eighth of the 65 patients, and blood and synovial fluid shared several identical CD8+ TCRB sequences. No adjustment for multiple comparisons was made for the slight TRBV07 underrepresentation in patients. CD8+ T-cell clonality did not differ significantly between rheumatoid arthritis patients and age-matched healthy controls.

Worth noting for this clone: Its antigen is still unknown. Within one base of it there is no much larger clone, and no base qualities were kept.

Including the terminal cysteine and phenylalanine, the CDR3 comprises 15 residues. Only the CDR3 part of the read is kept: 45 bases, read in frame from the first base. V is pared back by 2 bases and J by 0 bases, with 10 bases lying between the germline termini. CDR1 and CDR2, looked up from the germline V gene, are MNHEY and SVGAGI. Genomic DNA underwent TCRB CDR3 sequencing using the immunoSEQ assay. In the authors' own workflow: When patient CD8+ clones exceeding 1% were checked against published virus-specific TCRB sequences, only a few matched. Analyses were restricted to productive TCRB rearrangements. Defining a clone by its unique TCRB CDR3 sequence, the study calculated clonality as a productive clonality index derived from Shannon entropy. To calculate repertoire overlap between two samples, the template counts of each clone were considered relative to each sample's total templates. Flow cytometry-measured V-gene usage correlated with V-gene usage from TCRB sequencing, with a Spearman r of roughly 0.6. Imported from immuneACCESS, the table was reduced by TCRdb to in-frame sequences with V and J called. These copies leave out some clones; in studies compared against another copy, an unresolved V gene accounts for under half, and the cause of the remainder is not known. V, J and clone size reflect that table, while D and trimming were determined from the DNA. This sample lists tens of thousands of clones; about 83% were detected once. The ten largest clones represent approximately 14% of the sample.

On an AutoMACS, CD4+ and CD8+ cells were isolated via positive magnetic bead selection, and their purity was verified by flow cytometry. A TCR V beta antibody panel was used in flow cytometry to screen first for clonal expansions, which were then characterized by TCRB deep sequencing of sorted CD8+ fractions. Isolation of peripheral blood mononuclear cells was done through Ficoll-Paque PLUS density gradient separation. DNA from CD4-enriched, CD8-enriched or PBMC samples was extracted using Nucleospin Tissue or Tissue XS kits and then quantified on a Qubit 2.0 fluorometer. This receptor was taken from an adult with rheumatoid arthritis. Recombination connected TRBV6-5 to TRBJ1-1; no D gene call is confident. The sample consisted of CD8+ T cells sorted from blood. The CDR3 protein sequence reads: CASSYGRRMNTEAFF. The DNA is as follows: TGTGCCAGCAGTTACGGGCGAAGGATGAACACTGAAGCTTTCTTT.